This entry lists 30 T cell receptor beta chains sequenced from one sample in a study of blood T cell repertoires in COVID-19. Only in-frame clones appear in the TCRdb table, and some are missing; sequencing was by immunoSEQ multiplex PCR. Of hundreds of thousands of clones listed, 70% to 90% are singletons. The sequenced material came from peripheral blood. The receptors were sampled from a man younger than 35 with active or convalescent COVID-19.

This clone was seen a handful of times. This rearrangement joins TRBV30 to TRBJ1-1; D not certain. Per the germline V gene, CDR1 is GTSNPN and CDR2 is SVGIG (reference sequence). The CDR3 runs 15 residues. V shed 1 base and J shed 5 bases, with 17 bases lying between them. CDR3 in amino acids: CAWSDGLLGRTEAFF. CDR3 DNA: TGTGCCTGGAGTGACGGCCTTCTGGGGAGGACTGAAGCTTTCTTT.

This chain joins TRBV12-5 and TRBJ1-1, with no clear D. The germline gives CDR1 LGHNT, CDR2 FRNRAP. This CDR3 has 17 residues. V dropped 6 bases and J dropped 6 bases, with 26 bases sitting between them. CDR3 protein: CASGLWRGSLRNAEAFF. CDR3 DNA: TGTGCTAGTGGACTTTGGCGGGGAAGCCTTAGAAACGCTGAAGCTTTCTTT. The full variable domain, rest sourced from reference TRBV12-5 and TRBJ1-1, is DARVTQTPRHKVTEMGQEVTMRCQPILGHNTVFWYRQTMMQGLELLAYFRNRAPLDDSGMPKDRFSAEMPDATLATLKIQPSEPRDSAVYFCASGLWRGSLRNAEAFFGQGTRLTVV.

V and J are TRBV5-4 and TRBJ2-2; 13 bases align to TRBD2. Germline values: CDR1 SGHNT, CDR2 YYREEE (reference sequence). The CDR3 is made up of 20 amino acids. The V segment lost 2 bases and the J segment 3 bases; nucleotides outside the gene matches: 13. For the CDR3, the DNA is TGTGCCAGCAGCTTCCAAATGACTAGCGGGGGGCTCGGGGACACCGGGGAGCTGTTTTTT. The encoded protein is CASSFQMTSGGLGDTGELFF.

In the case of this clone: At the DNA level, this CDR3 is encoded by other sequences in the same sample as well. The J gene is TRBJ2-2, the V gene TRBV3-1 (or the pseudogene TRBV3-2), with 7 bases aligning to TRBD2. This CDR3 region has 17 residues. CDR1 and CDR2 (germline): LGHDT, YNNKEL (reference sequence). J gave up 0 bases and V 0 bases, and 4 bases lay outside the gene matches. CDR3 sequence (DNA): TGTGCCAGCAGCCAAGATCCGCTAGCGGCGAACACCGGGGAGCTGTTTTTT. It specifies CASSQDPLAANTGELFF.

The chain couples TRBV28 to TRBJ2-5; D possibly corresponds to TRBD1 (6 bases). The CDR3 runs to 14 residues. With 6 bases removed from V and 6 bases from J, the gap between germline ends came to 17 bases. Germline CDR1 is MDHEN and CDR2 is SYDVKM. CDR3 nucleotide sequence: TGTGCCAGCAGCGAGGGACAATCGGGGAAGACCCAGTACTTC. Residues: CASSEGQSGKTQYF.

V gene TRBV11-2 combines with J gene TRBJ2-2, with a tentative D call TRBD2 (7 bases). This CDR3 region has 15 residues. V was pared by 2 bases and J by 5 bases, with 12 bases between. Germline-derived CDR1 and CDR2 are SGHAT and FQNNGV. Here the CDR3 DNA reads TGTGCCAGCAGCTTAACGGGGGGCCTAACCGGGGAGCTGTTTTTT. Protein product: CASSLTGGLTGELFF.

The rearrangement links TRBV15 to TRBJ2-5; D is unresolved. Between the trimmed V and J ends, which lost 0 bases and 6 bases, there was a span of 11 bases. Germline V lookup: CDR1 LNHNV, CDR2 YYDKDF (reference sequence). CDR3 size: 14 residues. In DNA, the CDR3 is TGTGCCACCAGCAGAGAACGAACGGTGAAGACCCAGTACTTC. Encoded protein: CATSRERTVKTQYF. The variable domain in full, completed from reference TRBV15 and TRBJ2-5, reads DAMVIQNPRYQVTQFGKPVTLSCSQTLNHNVMYWYQQKSSQAPKLLFHYYDKDFNNEADTPDNFQSRRPNTSFCFLDIRSPGLGDTAMYLCATSRERTVKTQYFGPGTRLLVL.

The chain is built from TRBV5-4 and TRBJ1-1; 8 bases are a match to TRBD1. This CDR3 region has 14 residues. From germline, CDR1 is SGHNT and CDR2 YYREEE (reference sequence). The V segment lost 2 bases and the J segment 1 base; nucleotides outside the gene matches: 1. The CDR3 DNA sequence: TGTGCCAGCAGCTTAGACAGGGGGAACACTGAAGCTTTCTTT. Amino acid sequence: CASSLDRGNTEAFF.

The table lists this clone with a count of one. The V call is TRBV7-9, the J call TRBJ1-1; TRBD1 matches at 7 bases. In germline, CDR1 is SEHNR, CDR2 FQNEAQ (reference sequence). This CDR3 is 15 amino acids long. With 6 bases clipped from V and 5 bases from J, the junction kept 12 bases outside the gene matches. CDR3 sequence: CASRAGQVFGTEAFF. CDR3 sequence (DNA): TGTGCCAGCAGGGCCGGACAGGTGTTTGGGACTGAAGCTTTCTTT.

This rearrangement joins TRBV2 to TRBJ2-2, with 8 bases identical to TRBD1. Germline-derived CDR1 and CDR2 are SNHLY and FYNNEI. CDR3 size: 14 residues. J lost 7 bases, V lost 4 bases, and 5 bases had no gene match. The DNA of the CDR3 is TGTGCCAGCAGTGCAGGACAGGGAATCGGGGAGCTGTTTTTT. Translation gives CASSAGQGIGELFF.

This CDR3 is CATSRNRDYGYTF. In DNA, the CDR3 is TGTGCCACCAGCAGGAACCGGGACTATGGCTACACCTTC. This chain links TRBV15 with TRBJ1-2; D is uncertain. The CDR3 runs 13 residues. Trimming took off 3 bases at V and 3 bases at J, with 8 bases between the two ends. Germline CDR1 reads LNHNV; CDR2 reads YYDKDF (reference sequence).

The V call is TRBV7-9, the J call TRBJ2-3; 11 bases are a match to TRBD1. CDR1 SEHNR and CDR2 FQNEAQ come from the germline V gene (reference sequence). The V segment lost 8 bases and the J segment 6 bases; nucleotides outside the gene matches: 10. The CDR3 has 15 amino acids. Here the CDR3 reads CASGRTGGVKDTQYF. The DNA for the CDR3 is TGTGCCAGCGGTCGGACAGGGGGCGTTAAGGATACGCAGTATTTT.

This clone appeared a few times. The chain is built from TRBV11-2 and TRBJ2-7; TRBD2 matches at 12 bases. The CDR3 runs to 13 residues. Trimming at V came to 8 bases and at J to 4 bases, leaving 3 bases not matched to a gene. Germline values: CDR1 SGHAT, CDR2 FQNNGV. The chain's CDR3 is CASLTSGSYEQYF. As DNA, the CDR3 is TGTGCCAGCTTGACTAGCGGGAGTTACGAGCAGTACTTC.

The CDR3 bases are TGCAGCGTGGGGCCCTTAGCGGGAGTTTTTACGCAGTATTTT. It yields the protein CSVGPLAGVFTQYF. The chain links TRBV29-1 to TRBJ2-3; TRBD2 agrees at 9 bases. From germline, CDR1 is SQVTM and CDR2 ANQGSEA. J lost 8 bases, V lost 6 bases, and 12 bases had no gene match. The CDR3 has 14 amino acids.

The V call is TRBV7-2, the J call TRBJ2-7, with 7 bases fitting TRBD2. V was pared by 5 bases and J by 3 bases, with 10 bases of the junction left unmatched. CDR3 size: 15 residues. Germline V gene data show CDR1 as SGHTA and CDR2 as FQGNSA. CDR3 nucleotides: TGTGCCAGCAGCCAGGGAGGTGTAGCGGGCTACGAGCAGTACTTC. Amino acid sequence: CASSQGGVAGYEQYF.

The V gene is TRBV6-4, the J gene TRBJ2-4, with D perhaps TRBD1 (5 bases). V was shortened by 5 bases and J by 2 bases, with 16 bases between the two germline ends. CDR1 is MRHNA and CDR2 is SNTAGT in the germline V gene. This CDR3 contains 16 residues. The CDR3 reads CASSFKTQVTKNIQYF. In DNA form, the CDR3 reads TGTGCCAGCAGTTTTAAAACACAGGTAACCAAAAACATTCAGTACTTC.

This rearrangement joins TRBV27 to TRBJ2-5; a weak D match, TRBD2 (5 bases). Germline assignment: CDR1 MNHEY and CDR2 SMNVEV (reference sequence). This CDR3 is built from 13 residues. V lost 2 bases, J lost 5 bases, and 9 bases lay in between. The CDR3 region is CASSLQPGETQYF. CDR3 sequence (DNA): TGTGCCAGCAGTTTACAACCGGGGGAGACCCAGTACTTC.

The chain uses TRBV19 and TRBJ2-7; D possibly corresponds to TRBD2 (6 bases). Trimming pared 5 bases from V and 0 bases from J, leaving 11 bases between. CDR3 size: 14 residues. Germline V CDR1 and CDR2: LNHDA, SQIVND (reference sequence). The CDR3 nucleotides are TGTGCCAGTAGTTCCACCGGGAGCTCCTACGAGCAGTACTTC. Its protein is CASSSTGSSYEQYF.

The rearrangement uses TRBV7-9 and TRBJ2-1; TRBD2 matches at 12 bases. Germline-derived CDR1 and CDR2 are SEHNR and FQNEAQ (reference sequence). V shed 0 bases and J 0 bases; nucleotides not matched to a gene: 3. The CDR3 covers 18 residues. The CDR3 spells CASSLAGLAGSSYNEQFF. The CDR3 DNA reads TGTGCCAGCAGCTTAGCGGGACTAGCGGGTAGCTCCTACAATGAGCAGTTCTTC.

J is TRBJ2-3 and V is TRBV28; the D is unclear. Trimming shortened V by 6 bases and J by 0 bases, and 10 bases separated the two germline ends. The CDR3 has 14 residues. Per germline, CDR1 MDHEN and CDR2 SYDVKM. CDR3 loop: CASSPGGSTDTQYF. CDR3 bases: TGTGCCAGCAGCCCCGGCGGAAGCACAGATACGCAGTATTTT.

The rearrangement links TRBV4-3 to TRBJ2-3; the D gene is possibly TRBD2 (5 bases). The ends were cut back, 2 bases at V and 0 bases at J, with 12 bases in the middle. The CDR3 sequence is 16 residues long. Germline values: CDR1 LGHNA, CDR2 YSLEER. In DNA form, the CDR3 reads TGCGCCAGCAGCCAACTCTCTAGCACCAGCACAGATACGCAGTATTTT. Translation gives CASSQLSSTSTDTQYF.

CDR3 loop: CASSAGGYQETQYF. Here the CDR3 DNA reads TGCGCCAGTTCAGCGGGAGGCTATCAAGAGACCCAGTACTTC. The rearrangement joins TRBV5-1 to TRBJ2-5, with 9 bases fitting TRBD2. J lost 2 bases, V lost 8 bases, and 7 bases had no gene match. The CDR3 is 14 residues long. Germline lookup yields CDR1 SGHRS and CDR2 YFSETQ.

The chain links TRBV3-1 (or the pseudogene TRBV3-2) to TRBJ2-2; the match to TRBD2 covers 8 bases. With 0 bases clipped from V and 3 bases from J, the junction kept 12 bases outside the gene matches. The CDR3 contains 19 residues. CDR1 and CDR2 (germline): LGHDT, YNNKEL (reference sequence). In nucleotides, the CDR3 is TGTGCCAGCAGCCAAGAGATCCGGGAGGGCCCCCGAGACACCGGGGAGCTGTTTTTT. This translates into CASSQEIREGPRDTGELFF.

V and J are TRBV14 and TRBJ2-1, with 7 bases fitting TRBD2. The junction had 10 bases not matched to a gene; V was cut back by 2 bases and J by 0 bases. From germline, CDR1 is SGHDN and CDR2 FVKESK. CDR3 length: 18 residues. CDR3 in amino acids: CASSQPRGAGPSYNEQFF. The CDR3 DNA reads TGTGCCAGCAGCCAACCTCGGGGAGCGGGGCCCTCCTACAATGAGCAGTTCTTC.

This clone came up many times. The rearrangement joins TRBV2 to TRBJ1-4, with D hard to call. The CDR3 runs to 12 residues. V was clipped by 7 bases and J by 6 bases, with 9 bases between them. Germline CDR1 reads SNHLY; CDR2 reads FYNNEI. CDR3 region: CASTLADEKLFF. The CDR3 bases are TGTGCCAGCACGTTGGCCGATGAAAAACTGTTTTTT.

The V gene is TRBV24-1, the J gene TRBJ2-3; tentatively, D is TRBD1 (8 bases). There are 15 residues in the CDR3. CDR1 is KGHDR, CDR2 SFDVKD, per germline. V was shortened by 3 bases and J by 5 bases, with 14 bases between the two germline ends. CDR3 DNA sequence: TGTGCCACCAGTGATCACAGGGGGAGGGGAGATACGCAGTATTTT. This gives the protein CATSDHRGRGDTQYF.

The gene calls are TRBV19 and TRBJ1-4, with unresolved D. V was trimmed by 5 bases and J by 5 bases, leaving 15 bases between them. The germline gives CDR1 LNHDA, CDR2 SQIVND (reference sequence). CDR3 size: 15 residues. The CDR3 coding sequence is TGTGCCAGTAGTTCCACACAGCGGATAAATGAAAAACTGTTTTTT. As protein: CASSSTQRINEKLFF.

J is TRBJ1-1 and V is TRBV6-5; TRBD1 is a possible D gene (6 bases). Germline CDR1 MNHEY, CDR2 SVGAGI. This CDR3 contains 15 residues. V shed 0 bases and J shed 1 base, with 9 bases lying between them. The CDR3 here is CASSYSLQGNTEAFF. In nucleotides, the CDR3 is TGTGCCAGCAGTTACTCTCTACAGGGGAACACTGAAGCTTTCTTT.

This chain links TRBV9 with TRBJ2-6; possible D gene TRBD2, 6 bases. This CDR3 has 16 residues. Germline V gene data show CDR1 as SGDLS and CDR2 as YYNGEE. The germline V and J ends were trimmed by 4 bases and 2 bases, with 13 bases remaining between them. The CDR3, as DNA: TGTGCCAGCAGCCCTAGTCGGGGGACTGGGGCCAACGTCCTGACTTTC. Its translation is CASSPSRGTGANVLTF.

The chain recombines TRBV5-1 with TRBJ2-3; 9 bases fit TRBD2. Losses at the gene ends were 8 bases for V and 4 bases for J; bases not matched to a gene: 5. The germline V gene encodes CDR1 SGHRS and CDR2 YFSETQ. CDR3 size: 13 residues. The CDR3 sequence: CASSGTSPDTQYF. In nucleotides, the CDR3 is TGCGCCAGTTCCGGGACTAGCCCAGATACGCAGTATTTT.